Below are 2 T cell receptor beta chains sequenced from a single sample in a study of blood T cell repertoires in COVID-19. Measured with immunoSEQ multiplex PCR; TCRdb has only the in-frame clones, and not every one. The sample carries approximately 500,000 clones, about 88% recorded once. Source material: peripheral blood. The receptor source for this set is a woman aged 50 to 60 with COVID-19, enrolled during active disease.

This chain joins TRBV18 and TRBJ1-4; TRBD1 might be the D (5 bases). Trimming stripped 4 bases from V and 7 bases from J, with 13 bases between. Germline loops: CDR1 KGHSH, CDR2 LQKENI. This CDR3 comprises 14 residues. CDR3 region: CASSLDSRPEKLFF. The CDR3 DNA reads TGTGCCAGCTCACTTGACAGCAGACCTGAAAAACTGTTTTTT.

The chain combines TRBV11-2 with TRBJ2-2; 8 bases align to TRBD2. V lost 5 bases to trimming and J lost 5 bases; unmatched junction nucleotides: 10. Germline V gene sequence: CDR1 SGHAT, CDR2 FQNNGV. CDR3 length equals 16 residues. DNA of the CDR3: TGTGCCAGCAGCCCCCGGGTGGCGGGGGGAACCGGGGAGCTGTTTTTT. Amino acid sequence: CASSPRVAGGTGELFF.